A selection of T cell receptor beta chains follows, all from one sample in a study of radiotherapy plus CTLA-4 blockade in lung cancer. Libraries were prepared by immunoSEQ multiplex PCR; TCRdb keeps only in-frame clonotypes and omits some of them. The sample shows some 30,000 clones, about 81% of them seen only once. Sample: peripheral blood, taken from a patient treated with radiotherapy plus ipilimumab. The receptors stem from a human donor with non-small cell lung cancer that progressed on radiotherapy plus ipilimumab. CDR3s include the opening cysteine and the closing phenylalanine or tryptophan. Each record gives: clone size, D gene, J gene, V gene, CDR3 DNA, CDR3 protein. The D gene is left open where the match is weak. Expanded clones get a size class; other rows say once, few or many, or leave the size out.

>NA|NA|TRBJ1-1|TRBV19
TGTGCCAGTATTGGGACGGGCAGGGGTGGCACTGAAGCTTTCTTT
CASIGTGRGGTEAFF
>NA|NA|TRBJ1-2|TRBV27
TGTGCCAGCAGGCCAGGTGTAATATCTAACTATGGCTACACCTTC
CASRPGVISNYGYTF
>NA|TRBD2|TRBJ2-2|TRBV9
TGTGCCAGCAGCCACCGGGTGAGCGGGGGTGTAGCCGGGGAGCTGTTTTTT
CASSHRVSGGVAGELFF
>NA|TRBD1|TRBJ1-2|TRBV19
TGTGCCAGTAGTGACCGGACAGGCTATGGCTACACCTTC
CASSDRTGYGYTF
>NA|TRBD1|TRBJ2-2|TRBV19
TGTGCCAGTACGGACAGGGGACGGACCGGGGAGCTGTTTTTT
CASTDRGRTGELFF
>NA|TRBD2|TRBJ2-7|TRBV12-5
TGTGCTAGTGGTTTCAGCGGGGGGGCTGAGCAGTACTTC
CASGFSGGAEQYF
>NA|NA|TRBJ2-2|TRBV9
TGTGCCAGCAGCGTAGTTTCCAGCACCGGGGAGCTGTTTTTT
CASSVVSSTGELFF
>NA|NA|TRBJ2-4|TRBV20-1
TGCAGTGCTCTTCCATTAGCGGCCCGCTACTTC
CSALPLAARYF
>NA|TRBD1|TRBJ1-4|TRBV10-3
TGTGCCATCAGTGAGACGCAGGGGGCCACTAATGAAAAACTGTTTTTT
CAISETQGATNEKLFF
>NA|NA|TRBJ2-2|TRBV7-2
TGTGCCAGCAGCTTAGCGCTAGCACGCGGCACCGGGGAGCTGTTTTTT
CASSLALARGTGELFF
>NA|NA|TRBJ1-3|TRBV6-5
TGTGCCAGCAGCGAAAGCCGGTCTGGAAACACCATATATTTT
CASSESRSGNTIYF
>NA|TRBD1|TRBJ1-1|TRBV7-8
TGTGCCAGCAGCTATTATCTCGAGACAGGGGGCGCAGTGACTGAAGCTTTCTTT
CASSYYLETGGAVTEAFF
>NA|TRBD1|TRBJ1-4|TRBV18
TGTGCCAGCTCACCTCGGGGGACAGTCACTGAAAAACTGTTTTTT
CASSPRGTVTEKLFF
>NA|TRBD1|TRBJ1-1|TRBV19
TGTGCCAGTAGTATAGATCGCCGGGACAGTGAAGCTTTCTTT
CASSIDRRDSEAFF
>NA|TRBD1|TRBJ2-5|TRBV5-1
TGCGCCAGCAGCCGGACAGGGGCCCAAGAGACCCAGTACTTC
CASSRTGAQETQYF
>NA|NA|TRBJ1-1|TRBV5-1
TGCGCCAGCAGCGGAGTCCCGAACATGAACACTGAAGCTTTCTTT
CASSGVPNMNTEAFF
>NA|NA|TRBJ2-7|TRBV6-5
TGTGCCAGCAGTTACTTCCGGGATCACGAGCAGTACTTC
CASSYFRDHEQYF
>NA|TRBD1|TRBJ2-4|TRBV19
TGTGCCAGTAGAGGACAGGGGAATTACATTCAGTACTTC
CASRGQGNYIQYF
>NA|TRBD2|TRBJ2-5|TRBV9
TGTGCCAGCAGCGTAGTGGCCACTAGCGGGGGCTGGGAGACCCAGTACTTC
CASSVVATSGGWETQYF
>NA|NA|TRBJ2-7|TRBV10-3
TGTGCCATCAGTGAGGACAGGACGATTTCCTACGAGCAGTACTTC
CAISEDRTISYEQYF
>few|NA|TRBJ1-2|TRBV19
TGTGCCAGTAGCGGGACACTTCTAGGCTACACCTTC
CASSGTLLGYTF
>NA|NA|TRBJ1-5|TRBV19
TGTGCCACCTCGTGGGAGGGCGGCAATCAGCCCCAGCATTTT
CATSWEGGNQPQHF
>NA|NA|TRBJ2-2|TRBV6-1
TGTGCCAGCAGGCAGATGAACACCGGGGAGCTGTTTTTT
CASRQMNTGELFF
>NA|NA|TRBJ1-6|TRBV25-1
TGTGCCAGCAGTGACTACAGGGATTCACCCCTCCACTTT
CASSDYRDSPLHF
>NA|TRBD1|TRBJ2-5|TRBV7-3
TGTGCCAGCAGCTTAACGGGACAGGCCCAAGAGACCCAGTACTTC
CASSLTGQAQETQYF
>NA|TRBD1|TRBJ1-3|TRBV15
TGTGCCACCAGCAGGGACAGGGTTTCGGGAAACACCATATATTTT
CATSRDRVSGNTIYF
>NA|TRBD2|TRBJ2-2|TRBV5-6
TGTGCCAGCAGCTTGGAACTAGCGGGGGGTTTCCCCGGGGAGCTGTTTTTT
CASSLELAGGFPGELFF
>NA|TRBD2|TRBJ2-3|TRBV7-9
TGTGCCAGCAGACCACTAGCGGGGGCTCCCACAGATACGCAGTATTTT
CASRPLAGAPTDTQYF
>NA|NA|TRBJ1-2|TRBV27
TGTGCCAGCAGAGACAGCCTATACTATGGCTACACCTTC
CASRDSLYYGYTF
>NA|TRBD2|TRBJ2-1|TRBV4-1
TGCGCCAGCAGCCCCCCGGTAGCGGGGGGGCGGAGCTCCTACAATGAGCAGTTCTTC
CASSPPVAGGRSSYNEQFF
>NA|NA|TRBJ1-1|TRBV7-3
TGTGCCAGCAGCTTAATGGGAGGGAACACTGAAGCTTTCTTT
CASSLMGGNTEAFF
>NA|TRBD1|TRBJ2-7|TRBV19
TGTGCCAGTAGTATAGTCCGGGGACAGGGGGCCGGCGAGCAGTACTTC
CASSIVRGQGAGEQYF
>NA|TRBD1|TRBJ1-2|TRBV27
TGTGCCAGCAGTCCTCGAGGAGGGGGCAACTATGGCTACACCTTC
CASSPRGGGNYGYTF
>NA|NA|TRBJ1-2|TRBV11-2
TGTGCCAGCAGCTTAGATCGGGGGGCATGGGAGGGCTACACCTTC
CASSLDRGAWEGYTF
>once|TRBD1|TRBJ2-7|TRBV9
TGTGCCAGCAGCGTAGCCGGACAGGGGCCCTACGAGCAGTACTTC
CASSVAGQGPYEQYF
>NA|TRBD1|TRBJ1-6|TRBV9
TGTGCCAGCAGCCCCCCGACAGGGATGAATTCACCCCTCCACTTT
CASSPPTGMNSPLHF
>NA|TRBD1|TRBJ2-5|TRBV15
TGTGCCAGCCAGGCCGGACTGACAGGGCTGGCGGAGACCCAGTACTTC
CASQAGLTGLAETQYF
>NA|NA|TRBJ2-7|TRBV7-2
TGTGCCAGCAACCTTTTATCGGGGTCCTACGAGCAGTACTTC
CASNLLSGSYEQYF
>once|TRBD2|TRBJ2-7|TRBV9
TGTGCCAGCAGCGTAGGGAGCGGGGATAACTCCTACGAGCAGTACTTC
CASSVGSGDNSYEQYF
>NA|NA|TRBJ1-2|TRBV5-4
TGTGCCAGCACCGGAGGGAGCGGCTACACCTTC
CASTGGSGYTF
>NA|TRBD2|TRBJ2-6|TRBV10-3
TGTGCCTCACGGACTAGCGGTTCGTCGGGGGCCAACGTCCTGACTTTC
CASRTSGSSGANVLTF
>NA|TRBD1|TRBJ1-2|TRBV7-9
TGTGCCAGCAGCTACGACAGGGTGAGGGGCTACACCTTC
CASSYDRVRGYTF
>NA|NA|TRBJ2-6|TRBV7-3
TGTGCCAGCAGCCTATTAGGTGGCGGGGTCAACGTCCTGACTTTC
CASSLLGGGVNVLTF
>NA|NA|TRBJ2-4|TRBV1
TGCACCGGCGAGGTCCAACCCCACATTCAGTACTTC
CTGEVQPHIQYF
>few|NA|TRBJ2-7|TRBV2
TGTGCCAGCAGTGATCCAGTTTACGAGCAGTACTTC
CASSDPVYEQYF
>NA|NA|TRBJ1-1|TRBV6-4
TGTGCCAGCAGTGACCCGGGGGACGGAAGGAACACTGAAGCTTTCTTT
CASSDPGDGRNTEAFF
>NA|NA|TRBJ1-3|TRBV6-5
TGTGCCAGCCGAAGACAGGACTCTGGAAACACCATATATTTT
CASRRQDSGNTIYF
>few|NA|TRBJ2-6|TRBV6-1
TGTGCCAGCAGTGAGCCCACAGGGAGCTCTGGGGCCAACGTCCTGACTTTC
CASSEPTGSSGANVLTF